This TCR beta chain was recovered during a study of blood T cell repertoires in COVID-19. Across the study: Specimens from acute and convalescent COVID-19 originated in the United States, Italy and Spain. Sample material is recorded as cDNA or gDNA derived from T cells, B-cell-depleted T cells, or PBMCs.

Original data processing: Reference gene primer amplification in the assay estimated nucleated cell counts. The repertoire was sequenced with immunoSEQ multiplex PCR; TCRdb's copy has only in-frame clones and lacks some. The V and J calls and clone size were taken over from that table, and D and trimming were inferred from the DNA. The sample holds approximately 120,000 clones; more than 70% are singletons and the top ten take approximately 5.8%. In the case of this clone: This CDR3 is also generated by other DNA sequences in the sample.

Per germline, CDR1 LGHNA and CDR2 YSLEER. There are 18 residues in the CDR3. V dropped 0 bases and J dropped 5; count of bases not matched to a gene: 9. This rearrangement joins TRBV4-3 to TRBJ1-6; 8 nucleotides agree with TRBD1. This receptor was identified in a man older than 75 with active or convalescent COVID-19. Input material: peripheral blood. CDR3 sequence: CASSQERQGPSNNSPLHF. DNA of the CDR3: TGCGCCAGCAGCCAAGAAAGACAGGGGCCCTCTAATAATTCACCCCTCCACTTT.